The 18 T cell receptor beta chains below were found in one sample sequenced in a study of shared clonotypes between healthy human individuals. Produced via immunoSEQ multiplex PCR; TCRdb's table is partial and in-frame only. The sample has around 2.5 million clones, 93% seen once. Sequencing was carried out using naive CD4+ T cells from PBMCs. Subset denoted: CD45RA+ positively selected. The receptors derive from a man aged 18 to 30 in good health. Some clones in this sample may be carry-over from other donors' samples.

Only one count was recorded for this clone. The sample holds other DNA sequences that translate to the same CDR3. The chain couples TRBV28 to TRBJ1-2; no firm D call. The CDR3 spans 14 residues. From germline, CDR1 is MDHEN and CDR2 SYDVKM. Between the trimmed V and J ends, which lost 6 bases and 0 bases, there was a span of 11 bases. The CDR3 DNA is TGTGCCAGCAGCCCCGGAGGCGCTAACTATGGCTACACCTTC. Translation: CASSPGGANYGYTF.

This clone has just one count. The chain combines TRBV30 with TRBJ1-2; maybe TRBD1 (5 bases). V was clipped by 4 bases and J by 3 bases, with 12 bases between them. The CDR3 consists of 13 residues. CDR1 GTSNPN and CDR2 SVGIG come from the germline V gene (reference sequence). CDR3 protein: CAWTRGGYYGYTF. The CDR3 DNA is TGTGCCTGGACGCGGGGGGGTTACTATGGCTACACCTTC.

The V gene is TRBV4-1, the J gene TRBJ2-3; 7 bases align to TRBD2. Per the germline V gene, CDR1 is MGHRA and CDR2 is YSYEKL. Trimming at V came to 2 bases and at J to 7 bases, leaving 12 bases not matched to a gene. This CDR3 is 16 amino acids long. The CDR3 nucleotides read TGCGCCAGCAGCCAACCCGGGACTAACCGCTGGTATACGCAGTATTTT. Translated: CASSQPGTNRWYTQYF.

The chain employs TRBV4-3 and TRBJ2-6; TRBD1 matches 8 bases. Germline V lookup: CDR1 LGHNA, CDR2 YSLEER. The V gene end was trimmed by 0 bases and the J gene end by 12 bases; junction bases not matched to a gene: 16. CDR3 length equals 18 residues. The chain's CDR3 is CASSQEGFSPGTGTVLTF. Here the CDR3 DNA reads TGCGCCAGCAGCCAAGAAGGTTTTAGTCCCGGGACAGGTACCGTCCTGACTTTC.

Details on this clone: The sample carries other DNA sequences with the same CDR3. The rearrangement links TRBV5-4 to TRBJ2-7; D remains ambiguous. V was clipped by 0 bases and J by 3 bases, with 7 bases between them. The CDR3 runs 13 residues. Germline V gene lookup returns CDR1 SGHNT and CDR2 YYREEE (reference sequence). CDR3 sequence: CASSLVSGYEQYF. The CDR3 nucleotides are TGTGCCAGCAGCTTGGTGTCAGGCTACGAGCAGTACTTC.

The table lists this clone with a count of one. The chain recombines TRBV9 with TRBJ2-5; D may be TRBD2 (6 bases). V lost 0 bases to trimming and J lost 1 base, with 10 bases between them. CDR1 is SGDLS and CDR2 is YYNGEE in the germline V gene. The CDR3 spans 15 residues. CDR3 sequence reads: CASSVGGEPQETQYF. In nucleotides, the CDR3 is TGTGCCAGCAGCGTAGGGGGGGAACCCCAAGAGACCCAGTACTTC.

The chain is built from TRBV4-2 and TRBJ2-7; the D gene is possibly TRBD1 (6 bases). The CDR3 length is 16 residues. The germline gives CDR1 LGHNA, CDR2 YNFKEQ. Trimming left V 0 bases short and J 2 bases short, with 14 bases between. The CDR3 here is CASSQETLGAPYEQYF. The CDR3 DNA sequence: TGTGCCAGCAGCCAAGAGACCCTGGGGGCACCCTACGAGCAGTACTTC.

In this sample, this clone turned up once. The chain has TRBV9 and TRBJ2-1; possibly TRBD2 for D (5 bases). The CDR3 contains 15 residues. Trimming removed 4 bases from V and 0 bases from J, with 11 bases in between. Germline-derived CDR1 and CDR2 are SGDLS and YYNGEE. CDR3 nucleotide sequence: TGTGCCAGCAGCTCTAGCAAGAGCTCCTACAATGAGCAGTTCTTC. Encoded protein: CASSSSKSSYNEQFF.

This rearrangement joins TRBV9 to TRBJ2-1; 10 bases fit TRBD2. The CDR3 consists of 15 residues. Unmatched junction bases numbered 3, after V lost 0 bases and J lost 6 bases. CDR1 is SGDLS and CDR2 is YYNGEE in the germline V gene. The CDR3 bases are TGTGCCAGCAGCGTAGCTAGCGGGAGTGGCAATGAGCAGTTCTTC. This gives the protein CASSVASGSGNEQFF.

About this clone itself: Additional DNA sequences in this sample encode the identical CDR3. The chain joins TRBV18 to TRBJ2-7; 12 bases fit TRBD2. The length of the CDR3 is 15 residues. The germline CDR1 and CDR2 sequences are KGHSH and LQKENI. The V gene end was trimmed by 2 bases and the J gene end by 4 bases; junction bases not matched to a gene: 3. CDR3 loop: CASSPSTSGSYEQYF. The CDR3 coding sequence is TGTGCCAGCTCACCATCGACTAGCGGGAGTTACGAGCAGTACTTC.

J is TRBJ2-5 and V is TRBV5-1, with a possible D match to TRBD1 (6 bases). The germline V and J ends were trimmed by 1 base and 2 bases, with 15 bases remaining between them. CDR3 length: 16 amino acids. Germline loops: CDR1 SGHRS, CDR2 YFSETQ. The CDR3 sequence: CASSLNWGQGQETQYF. The CDR3 DNA is TGCGCCAGCAGCTTGAATTGGGGTCAGGGGCAAGAGACCCAGTACTTC.

As regards this clone: The same CDR3 arises from other DNA sequences in this sample as well. V is TRBV28 and J is TRBJ2-6; D unclear. Germline V CDR1 and CDR2: MDHEN, SYDVKM. The CDR3 runs to 15 residues. V was clipped by 2 bases and J by 0 bases, with 5 bases between them. The CDR3 DNA sequence: TGTGCCAGCAGTTTACGGTCCTCTGGGGCCAACGTCCTGACTTTC. This encodes CASSLRSSGANVLTF.

The chain combines TRBV2 with TRBJ2-2; D remains ambiguous. This CDR3 is built from 16 residues. The V end was cut by 7 bases, the J end by 4 bases, with 19 bases between. The germline V gene has CDR1 SNHLY and CDR2 FYNNEI. The CDR3, as DNA: TGTGCCAGCAACCTCAACAGTGGCCCTTCCACCGGGGAGCTGTTTTTT. This gives the protein CASNLNSGPSTGELFF.

The gene calls are TRBV28 and TRBJ2-1; 11 positions match TRBD1. CDR1 and CDR2 (germline): MDHEN, SYDVKM. The CDR3 extends over 15 amino acids. Losses at the gene ends were 6 bases for V and 1 base for J; bases not matched to a gene: 2. The CDR3 protein is CASRRDRGSYNEQFF. CDR3 in DNA: TGTGCCAGCAGGAGGGACAGGGGGTCCTACAATGAGCAGTTCTTC.

The chain uses TRBV21-1 and TRBJ2-7; TRBD1 reflects the table's D call only, with no check against the DNA. TRBV21-1 has pseudogene status. This CDR3 has 15 residues. This CDR3 is CASSKGEQASYEQYF. The CDR3 nucleotides are TGTGCCAGCAGCAAAGGCGAACAGGCTTCCTACGAGCAGTACTTC.

V and J are TRBV14 and TRBJ1-1; D is undetermined. This CDR3 is built from 13 residues. Trimming removed 4 bases at V and 0 bases at J, with 6 bases between. The germline V gene encodes CDR1 SGHDN and CDR2 FVKESK. CDR3 in DNA: TGTGCCAGCAGCCCCGACATGAACACTGAAGCTTTCTTT. Translating gives CASSPDMNTEAFF.

The chain carries TRBV7-9 and TRBJ2-7; 13 positions agree with TRBD2. Trimming took 5 bases from V and 3 from J; bases not matched to a gene: 4. The CDR3 has 15 amino acids. Germline lookup yields CDR1 SEHNR and CDR2 FQNEAQ (reference sequence). The CDR3 region is CASSELAGGLYEQYF. CDR3 sequence (DNA): TGTGCCAGCAGCGAACTAGCGGGAGGGCTCTACGAGCAGTACTTC.

Regarding this clone: In the same sample, other DNA sequences code for this CDR3. The rearrangement links TRBV9 to TRBJ2-7; TRBD2 aligns across 7 bases. The V gene end was trimmed by 3 bases and the J gene end by 1 base; junction bases not matched to a gene: 4. The CDR3 is 14 residues long. Germline-derived CDR1 and CDR2 are SGDLS and YYNGEE. In nucleotides, the CDR3 is TGTGCCAGCAGCGCGGGAGGCAATTCCTACGAGCAGTACTTC. Protein sequence: CASSAGGNSYEQYF.